The 10 T cell receptor beta chains given below trace back to one sample, sequenced in a study of vaccination and CD4 T cells after COVID-19. Stated treatment: roughly 10-day PBMC culture with coronavirus spike peptide pools or control peptides (ViraFEST assay). Pre-COVID-19 pandemic sampling (2011-2018) yielded the unexposed donor's CD4+ T cells. Cultured CD4+ T cells had their DNA profiled by the Oncomine TCR Beta short-read assay. TCRdb reanalysed the PCR reads using MiXCR and keeps one entry per CDR3 protein. The table records thousands of distinct CDR3 sequences, 50% of them present only once. Their antigens remain unidentified. The sequencing input was CD4+ T cells from blood, cultured in vitro. Receptors were obtained from a human donor in good health.

Concerning this clonotype: Germline and junction disagree at one end, which may indicate a read error. The chain couples TRBV7-9 to TRBJ1-5; D is ambiguous. CDR1 SEHNR and CDR2 FQNEAQ come from the germline V gene (reference sequence). The CDR3 has 13 residues. CDR3: CASGLNADQPQHF. As DNA, the CDR3 is TGTGCCAGCGGCTTAAATGCTGATCAGCCCCAGCATTTT. Complete variable domain (other parts from reference TRBV7-9 and TRBJ1-5): DTGVSQNPRHKITKRGQNVTFRCDPISEHNRLYWYRQTLGQGPEFLTYFQNEAQLEKSRLLSDRFSAERPKGSFSTLEIQRTEQGDSAMYLCASGLNADQPQHFGDGTRLSIL.

This chain joins TRBV20-1 and TRBJ2-5, with 7 bases aligning to TRBD1. Per germline, CDR1 DFQATT and CDR2 SNEGSKA (reference sequence). The J segment lost 1 base and the V segment lost 8 bases, leaving 7 bases of the junction unmatched. The CDR3 extends over 13 amino acids. Here the CDR3 reads CSSTGQIQETQYF. Written as DNA, the CDR3 is TGCAGTTCAACGGGACAGATCCAAGAGACCCAGTACTTC.

V gene TRBV29-1 combines with J gene TRBJ1-1, with 10 bases aligning to TRBD1. The germline V gene has CDR1 SQVTM and CDR2 ANQGSEA. Germline trimming cut 6 bases from V and 5 bases from J; bases unmatched to any gene: 9. The CDR3 totals 14 residues. The CDR3 spells CSVWDRGIRTEAFF. The CDR3 nucleotides read TGCAGCGTGTGGGACAGGGGAATACGGACTGAAGCTTTCTTT.

This clonotype was found a few times. This chain joins TRBV19 and TRBJ1-6; D is undetermined. The CDR3 runs to 14 residues. Trimming removed 0 bases from V and 10 bases from J, with 10 bases in between. CDR1 LNHDA and CDR2 SQIVND come from the germline V gene (reference sequence). CDR3 DNA: TGTGCCAGTAGTATAGATCGGGAGGGATCACCCCTCCACTTT. It yields the protein CASSIDREGSPLHF.

In its sample, this clonotype was seen a few times. The rearrangement links TRBV27 to TRBJ1-5, with 7 positions matching TRBD1. There are 14 residues in the CDR3. The V gene's germline CDR1 is MNHEY and CDR2 SMNVEV (reference sequence). Trimming took 6 bases from V and 2 from J; bases not matched to a gene: 4. In DNA form, the CDR3 reads TGTGCCAGCAGCCTTACAGGGGGCAATCAGCCCCAGCATTTT. Its protein is CASSLTGGNQPQHF.

The chain employs TRBV7-9 and TRBJ1-1; D unclear. The CDR3 contains 12 residues. V was cut by 1 base and J by 3 bases, with 3 bases left in between. Germline-derived CDR1 and CDR2 are SEHNR and FQNEAQ (reference sequence). The chain's CDR3 is CASSLDDTEAFF. CDR3 nucleotides: TGTGCCAGCAGCTTAGACGACACTGAAGCTTTCTTT.

J is TRBJ1-2 and V is TRBV6-1, with D maybe TRBD1 (5 bases). In germline, CDR1 is MNHNS, CDR2 SASEGT. The CDR3 contains 13 residues. The V end was cut by 5 bases, the J end by 3 bases, with 10 bases between. CDR3 sequence reads: CASSSSRDYGYTF. The CDR3 DNA sequence: TGTGCCAGCAGTAGTAGCAGGGACTATGGCTACACCTTC.

The rearrangement uses TRBV20-1 and TRBJ2-6, with a weak D call TRBD1 (6 bases). This CDR3 has 19 amino acids. V dropped 3 bases and J dropped 1 base, with 22 bases sitting between them. The germline V gene encodes CDR1 DFQATT and CDR2 SNEGSKA (reference sequence). The CDR3, as DNA: TGCAGTGCTAGGGACGTGAGGGCAGTGGGGGCTTCTGGGGCCAACGTCCTGACTTTC. It specifies CSARDVRAVGASGANVLTF.

The chain uses TRBV6-1 and TRBJ1-5; D gene unclear. This CDR3 is built from 13 residues. The V end lost 7 bases, the J end lost 2 bases, and 9 bases lay between the germline ends. Germline V lookup: CDR1 MNHNS, CDR2 SASEGT. CDR3 bases: TGTGCCAGCATAGTATCCGGCAATCAGCCCCAGCATTTT. Protein product: CASIVSGNQPQHF.

The V call is TRBV27, the J call TRBJ1-2; D not certain. Germline assignment: CDR1 MNHEY and CDR2 SMNVEV (reference sequence). This CDR3 comprises 13 residues. V was trimmed by 4 bases and J by 4 bases, leaving 10 bases between them. The CDR3, as DNA: TGTGCCAGCAGTTCCCCCAATGTCTATGGCTACACCTTC. Residues: CASSSPNVYGYTF.